This entry concerns a single T cell receptor (beta chain). The antigen is undetermined. This sample stems from a study of CD8 T cells in Susac syndrome. Study results and caveats: As the study acknowledged, the number of individuals in its TCR sequencing and HLA analysis was relatively small.

The CDR3 contains 17 residues. V gave up 5 bases and J gave up 5 bases; unmatched junction bases: 14. Germline values: CDR1 MDHEN, CDR2 SYDVKM. Sequencing of TCR beta drew on CD8+ and CD4+ T cells from blood. The RNA, 0.5 to 1 ug, was put through reverse transcription using random hexamers. Amplification of TCR beta CDR3 by immunoSEQ multiplex PCR spanned 54 Vbeta and 13 Jbeta. A single record per CDR3 protein comes from TCRdb applying MiXCR to the immunoSEQ multiplex PCR reads. The sample holds 200,000 to 250,000 distinct CDR3 sequences, around 95% seen once. The genes are TRBV28 and TRBJ2-1; TRBD2 aligns across 8 bases. This receptor was taken from a human donor with multiple sclerosis. Material for sequencing was CD4+ T cells from PBMCs. The CDR3 region is CASSRGIAGIPHNEQFF. The CDR3 nucleotides read TGTGCCAGCAGTAGGGGAATAGCGGGGATTCCGCACAATGAGCAGTTCTTC. The variable domain in full, completed from reference TRBV28 and TRBJ2-1, reads DVKVTQSSRYLVKRTGEKVFLECVQDMDHENMFWYRQDPGLGLRLIYFSYDVKMKEKGDIPEGYSVSREKKERFSLILESASTNQTSMYLCASSRGIAGIPHNEQFFGPGTRLTVL.